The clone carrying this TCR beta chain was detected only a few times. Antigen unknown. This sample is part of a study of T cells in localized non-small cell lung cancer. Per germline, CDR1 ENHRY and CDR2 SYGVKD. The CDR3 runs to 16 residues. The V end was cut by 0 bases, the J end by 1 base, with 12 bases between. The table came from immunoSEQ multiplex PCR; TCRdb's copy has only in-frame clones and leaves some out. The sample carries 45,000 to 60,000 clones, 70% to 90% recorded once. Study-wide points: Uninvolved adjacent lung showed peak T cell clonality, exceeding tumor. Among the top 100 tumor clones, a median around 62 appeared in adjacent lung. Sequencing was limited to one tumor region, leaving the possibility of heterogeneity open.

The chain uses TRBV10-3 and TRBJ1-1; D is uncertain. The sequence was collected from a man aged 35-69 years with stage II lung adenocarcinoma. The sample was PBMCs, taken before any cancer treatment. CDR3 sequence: CAISESVVDSNTEAFF. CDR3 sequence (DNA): TGTGCCATCAGTGAGTCGGTGGTTGACTCGAACACTGAAGCTTTCTTT.